This TCR beta chain emerged from a study of beta chain features in type 1 diabetes. Study-wide context: All samples combined gave roughly 110,000,000 sorted cells for examination.

Whole-study results and caveats: Patients and controls would share equally any PCR tilt toward shorter templates. Naive, central memory and regulatory TCRB repertoires appeared more similar among patients than healthy donors. All four CD4+ subsets of Type 1 diabetes patients contained TCRB CDR3s that were moderately but significantly shorter.

The CDR3 has 14 residues. The germline gives CDR1 SGHDT, CDR2 YYEEEE. V trimming: 2 bases; J trimming: 2 bases; junction bases outside the gene matches: 2. To note about this clone: Its antigen remains unidentified.

Sequenced material consisted of expressed TCRB transcripts (all of the isolated RNA was reverse transcribed). Profiling relied on immunoSEQ multiplex PCR, and the TCRdb table lists in-frame clones only, not all of them. Of some 270,000 clones in the sample, 11% were seen once. The genes are TRBV5-6 and TRBJ2-3, with TRBD2 matching over 7 bases. The sequenced sample consisted of naive CD4+ T cells from blood. This sequence originates from a man aged 25-40 years with type 1 diabetes. This CDR3 reads CASSLSGATDTQYF. CDR3 nucleotide sequence: TGTGCCAGCAGCTTAAGCGGGGCCACAGATACGCAGTATTTT.